One and the same sample provided the 13 T cell receptor beta chains below, sequenced in a study of cytomegalovirus exposure and HLA in healthy donors. The PCR ran on 60 Vbeta and 13 Jbeta primers. Some clones are missing from TCRdb's copy, which holds only in-frame ones; the method was immunoSEQ multiplex PCR. The sample has about 120,000 clones; around 80% are singletons. Sequences were obtained from PBMCs. Receptor source: a man aged 45-65 years in good health and CMV-seronegative.

The chain recombines TRBV25-1 with TRBJ2-3; D is perhaps TRBD1 (5 bases). Trimming left V 5 bases short and J 2 bases short, with 11 bases between. Germline V CDR1 and CDR2: MGHDK, SYGVNS. This CDR3 is 14 amino acids long. The CDR3 DNA reads as TGTGCCAGCAGTAAAGGGGTTTACACAGATACGCAGTATTTT. Its translation is CASSKGVYTDTQYF.

This clone appeared a few times. This sequence joins TRBV5-4 and TRBJ2-5; unclear D gene. CDR3 length: 13 residues. Per the germline V gene, CDR1 is SGHNT and CDR2 is YYREEE (reference sequence). Trimming took 2 bases from V and 2 from J, leaving 7 bases between them. CDR3 region: CASSFGRQETQYF. The CDR3 DNA follows: TGTGCCAGCAGCTTTGGCAGACAAGAGACCCAGTACTTC. Complete variable domain (other parts from reference TRBV5-4 and TRBJ2-5): ETGVTQSPTHLIKTRGQQVTLRCSSQSGHNTVSWYQQALGQGPQFIFQYYREEENGRGNFPPRFSGLQFPNYSSELNVNALELDDSALYLCASSFGRQETQYFGPGTRLLVL.

V is TRBV14 and J is TRBJ1-4, with D perhaps TRBD1 (6 bases). The CDR3 spans 15 residues. Germline V gene lookup returns CDR1 SGHDN and CDR2 FVKESK. With 6 bases removed from V and 6 bases from J, the gap between germline ends came to 17 bases. This CDR3 reads CASSLWQGTYEKLFF. The CDR3 coding sequence is TGTGCCAGCAGTCTATGGCAGGGGACCTATGAAAAACTGTTTTTT.

V is TRBV6-5 and J is TRBJ2-7, with 8 bases aligning to TRBD2. This CDR3 is built from 14 residues. With 6 bases clipped from V and 4 bases from J, the junction kept 8 bases outside the gene matches. Germline V gene lookup returns CDR1 MNHEY and CDR2 SVGAGI. In nucleotides, the CDR3 is TGTGCCAGCAGCCCCGGGAGGGTCGGATACGAGCAGTACTTC. This encodes CASSPGRVGYEQYF.

The chain combines TRBV5-6 with TRBJ2-7, with a tentative D call TRBD2 (5 bases). Germline V gives CDR1 SGHDT, CDR2 YYEEEE. The CDR3 is 12 amino acids. Trimming left V 4 bases short and J 4 bases short, with 9 bases between. The CDR3 DNA is TGTGCCAGCAGCCTCTCGGGATACGAGCAGTACTTC. It encodes CASSLSGYEQYF.

V gene TRBV7-3 combines with J gene TRBJ2-2; 10 nucleotides match TRBD2. The CDR3 totals 15 residues. Trimming took 1 base from V and 4 from J; bases not matched to a gene: 0. Germline V gene data show CDR1 as SGHTA and CDR2 as FQGTGA. CDR3 coding DNA: TGTGCCAGCAGCTTAAGGACTAGCGGCACCGGGGAGCTGTTTTTT. Translated, it gives CASSLRTSGTGELFF.

This chain links TRBV4-3 with TRBJ1-2; D is undetermined. There are 15 residues in the CDR3. V was shortened by 0 bases and J by 3 bases, with 11 bases between the two germline ends. Germline CDR1 reads LGHNA; CDR2 reads YSLEER. CDR3 in amino acids: CASSQDREIYYGYTF. CDR3 DNA: TGCGCCAGCAGCCAAGATCGCGAGATTTACTATGGCTACACCTTC.

The genes are TRBV6-5 and TRBJ2-7; the match to TRBD2 covers 8 bases. Germline CDR1 MNHEY, CDR2 SVGAGI. V shed 5 bases, J shed 4 bases, and the junction held 4 bases outside the gene matches. This CDR3 has 13 amino acids. The CDR3: CASSPIAGYEQYF. In DNA form, the CDR3 reads TGTGCCAGCAGTCCGATAGCGGGATACGAGCAGTACTTC.

The chain couples TRBV11-1 to TRBJ1-4, with a tentative D call TRBD1 (6 bases). V was cut by 5 bases and J by 4 bases, with 14 bases left in between. The germline gives CDR1 SGHAT, CDR2 FQDESV (reference sequence). CDR3 length: 15 amino acids. The CDR3 sequence: CASSPDGRGNEKLFF. CDR3 nucleotide sequence: TGTGCCAGCAGCCCCGATGGCAGGGGTAATGAAAAACTGTTTTTT. The whole variable domain, filled in from reference TRBV11-1 and TRBJ1-4, reads EAEVAQSPRYKITEKSQAVAFWCDPISGHATLYWYRQILGQGPELLVQFQDESVVDDSQLPKDRFSAERLKGVDSTLKIQPAELGDSAMYLCASSPDGRGNEKLFFGSGTQLSVL.

This clone was seen once. V is TRBV29-1 and J is TRBJ2-6; D unclear. V lost 3 bases, J lost 0 bases, and 12 bases lay in between. CDR3 length equals 16 residues. From germline, CDR1 is SQVTM and CDR2 ANQGSEA. CDR3 bases: TGCAGCGTTGACGATGGCACCCGCTCTGGGGCCAACGTCCTGACTTTC. This codes for CSVDDGTRSGANVLTF.

This clone occurred once. The J gene is TRBJ1-6, the V gene TRBV19, with D uncertain. The germline CDR1 and CDR2 sequences are LNHDA and SQIVND (reference sequence). V gave up 1 base and J gave up 10 bases, with 14 bases separating them. The CDR3 has 15 amino acids. The CDR3 DNA is TGTGCCAGTAGTATAGGAGGCCCCGTGGAGTCACCCCTCCACTTT. Translated, it gives CASSIGGPVESPLHF.

As DNA, the CDR3 is TGCGCCAGCAGCTTACAGGGTTCTGGGGAGCTGTTTTTT. It codes for CASSLQGSGELFF. The chain recombines TRBV5-1 with TRBJ2-2, with D perhaps matching TRBD1 (6 bases). Germline loops: CDR1 SGHRS, CDR2 YFSETQ. This CDR3 spans 13 amino acids. Trimming removed 2 bases from V and 8 bases from J, with 10 bases in between.

The rearrangement links TRBV10-3 to TRBJ1-4; 11 positions agree with TRBD1. Germline values: CDR1 ENHRY, CDR2 SYGVKD. Germline trimming cut 6 bases from V and 8 bases from J; bases unmatched to any gene: 5. The CDR3 spans 14 residues. This CDR3 is CAISPGQGVEKLFF. The CDR3 DNA reads TGTGCCATCAGCCCGGGACAGGGGGTCGAAAAACTGTTTTTT.